This T cell receptor (beta chain) was sequenced for a study of blood T cells in healthy people across ages (dated by TCRdb to about 2015). For context, the study as a whole: In model experiments, roughly one uniquely barcoded TCR beta cDNA molecule per two T cells was captured by template switching. Using deep sequencing normalized with unique cDNA molecular identifiers, the study measured how TCR beta repertoire diversity changes with age. The donors were divided into four age groups: young (average approximately 17 years), middle-aged (approximately 42), aged (about 60) and long-lived (about 79). To avoid experimental bias, donors of different ages were spread randomly across the sequencing lanes. For two donors (one aged 18 to 30 and one aged 80 or older), the study analyzed two additional independent replicas of 1 million unique cDNA reads from the same blood draw. What the research found in general, with its limitations: Estimates of total diversity based on one million sequenced T cells were considered lower bounds and underestimates. Donor CMV infection status was unknown, potentially confounding age-related changes in expanded clonotypes. Bulk unsorted PBMC profiling prevented conclusive comparison of naive and antigen-experienced compartments. The percentage of naive T cells measured by flow cytometry correlated strongly with observed TCR beta diversity. Compared with the aged group, the long-lived group had more naive CD4+ T cells, fewer expanded clones and increased TCR diversity, suggesting age selection. Observed TCR beta diversity per million T cells fell roughly linearly with age, and a significant reduction was already apparent by age about 38.

CDR1 and CDR2 are drawn from the germline V gene: SGHDN, FVKESK. V is clipped by 1 base and J by 9 bases, and the sequence between their germline boundaries is 16 bases long. From its cysteine to its phenylalanine, the CDR3 spans 15 amino acids. Only CDR3 DNA is held: 45 bases, read in frame from base 1. Donors were 35 to 40 systemically healthy Caucasian individuals from Russia aged roughly 6 to 95 years. Each donor gave 8.5 to 10 milliliters of peripheral blood, collected into EDTA-treated Vacutainer tubes. PBMCs were isolated by Ficoll-Paque density-gradient centrifugation, with at least 6 million obtained per sample. Total RNA, at least 5 micrograms per sample, was extracted from PBMCs with Trizol reagent. Naive CD45RAhigh/CD27high T cell percentages were measured by flow cytometry on a PBMC aliquot from every donor. The library was made by 5' RACE. For sequencing, an Illumina HiSeq 2500 was employed. A second PCR of roughly 7 to 11 cycles was run with a J-beta primer mix and a sample-barcoded 5' primer. A unique molecular identifier was introduced onto each TCR beta cDNA molecule by a template-switch 5' adaptor carrying 12 random nucleotides. Each sample yielded at least 2.5 million CDR3-containing paired-end reads. The Mint cDNA synthesis kit, primed by a TRBC-specific oligonucleotide, was used to synthesize first-strand cDNA from all RNA. Following uracil-DNA glycosylase treatment, all cDNA underwent a first 18-cycle PCR with the universal primers M1SS and BC2_uni_R. The published analysis was carried out like this. For normalization, 1 million high-quality reads were randomly selected from each sample, with every read carrying a distinct molecular identifier. Instead of being binned into consensus sequences, reads with shared molecular identifiers were discarded. CDR3 identification, clonotype clustering and error correction used MiTCR with a Q25 quality threshold and the strictest error-elimination algorithm. A nonparametric unseen species model with Euler transformation was used to estimate a lower bound on total TCR beta diversity. TCRdb reprocessed the public reads (quality trimming at Q25 with fastp, clone calling with MiXCR) and kept in-frame beta chains. Merged by CDR3 protein, the rows form single entries marked with the most common genes and DNA. The V and J calls follow TCRdb's processing rather than the paper's. The sample table contains more than 1 million distinct CDR3 sequences; only one count was recorded for around 45% of them. Clones ranked in the top ten supply 15% to 20% of the sample.

This clonotype was detected only a few times. The clone's antigen remains unknown. One base away there is no much larger clone; base qualities are not given. This receptor was identified in an older woman in good health. This chain joins TRBV14 to TRBJ2-1; matching of 5 bases hints at TRBD2 as the D gene. The specimen was blood. In nucleotide form, the sequence is TGTGCCAGCAGCCAAGTTAGAGGGCCGAACGCTGAGCAGTTCTTC. It codes for CASSQVRGPNAEQFF.